This T cell receptor (beta chain) was recorded in a study of regulatory T cells in long-lasting Graves disease. A few counts support this clonotype. What it binds is unknown. With iRepertoire HTBI primers and Arm-PCR of CDR3 regions, TCR beta libraries were built. TCRdb ran MiXCR on the multiplex PCR reads and lists one entry per CDR3 protein. The profile shows fewer than 450,000 distinct CDR3 sequences, about 15% of them singletons. Time point indicated: newly diagnosed GD, antithyroid drugs for less than 3 months. Preparation of the TCR library used RNA extracted from PBMCs. Diagnosis followed American Thyroid Association guidelines for Graves' disease. Study-wide points: Accuracy was possibly reduced by small sample size.

The V gene lost 3 bases and the J gene lost 2 bases, with 11 bases spanning the gap. CDR1 is MNHEY, CDR2 SVGAGI, per germline. This CDR3 region has 14 residues. This same sample was also taken into another study, of T cells in Graves' hyperthyroidism and ophthalmopathy.

The sequencing here drew on peripheral blood mononuclear cells (PBMCs), taken at new diagnosis, from a patient treated with antithyroid drugs. This chain links TRBV6-5 with TRBJ2-7; D call uncertain. The TCR sequence derives from a woman between 35 and 50 years old with Graves disease. The CDR3 spells CASSYSVDPYEQYF. The DNA of the CDR3 is TGTGCCAGCAGTTATTCCGTAGATCCCTACGAGCAGTACTTC.